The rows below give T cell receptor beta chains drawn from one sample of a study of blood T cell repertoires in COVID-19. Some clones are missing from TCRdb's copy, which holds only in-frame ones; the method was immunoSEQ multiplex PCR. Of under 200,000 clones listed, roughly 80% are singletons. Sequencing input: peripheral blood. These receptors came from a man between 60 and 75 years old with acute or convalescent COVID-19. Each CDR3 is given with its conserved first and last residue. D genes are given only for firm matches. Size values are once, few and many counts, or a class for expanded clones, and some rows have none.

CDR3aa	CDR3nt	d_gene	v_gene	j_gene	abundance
CASSTSSYEQYF	TGTGCCAGCAGCACGAGCTCCTACGAGCAGTACTTC	-	TRBV6-2/TRBV6-3	TRBJ2-7	-
CASSLSSGLSGITDTQYF	TGTGCCAGCAGCTTATCTTCGGGACTGTCGGGAATCACAGATACGCAGTATTTT	-	TRBV11-3	TRBJ2-3	once
CAIRRQTDSPLHF	TGTGCCATCAGGAGACAGACCGATTCACCCCTCCACTTT	-	TRBV10-3	TRBJ1-6	-
CASSLEGFPGQPYGYTF	TGTGCCAGCAGTTTAGAGGGTTTTCCGGGACAGCCTTATGGCTACACCTTC	TRBD1	TRBV27	TRBJ1-2	-
CASSRDRANTEAFF	TGTGCCAGCAGCCGGGACAGAGCTAACACTGAAGCTTTCTTT	TRBD1	TRBV7-2	TRBJ1-1	-
CASSQVTGPGGNEQFF	TGTGCCAGCAGCCAAGTGACAGGCCCCGGGGGGAATGAGCAGTTCTTC	-	TRBV3-1/TRBV3-2	TRBJ2-1	-
CASSLGRWVSGETQYF	TGTGCCAGCAGCTTGGGGCGTTGGGTGTCGGGAGAGACCCAGTACTTC	-	TRBV5-6	TRBJ2-5	-
CASSRTGAYSYEQYF	TGTGCCAGCAGTCGTACAGGGGCCTACTCCTACGAGCAGTACTTC	TRBD1	TRBV28	TRBJ2-7	-
CASSARWTSGTDTQYF	TGTGCCAGCAGTGCCCGATGGACTAGCGGCACAGATACGCAGTATTTT	TRBD2	TRBV25-1	TRBJ2-3	-
CASSLVSGNPYNEQFF	TGTGCCAGCAGCCTCGTTAGCGGAAACCCCTACAATGAGCAGTTCTTC	-	TRBV14	TRBJ2-1	-
CAIGTSGGAETDTQYF	TGTGCCATCGGGACTAGCGGGGGGGCCGAGACAGATACGCAGTATTTT	TRBD2	TRBV10-3	TRBJ2-3	-
CASSPRVGARETQYF	TGCGCCAGCAGCCCAAGGGTTGGGGCGCGAGAGACCCAGTACTTC	-	TRBV4-1	TRBJ2-5	once
CASSLLPVGMNTEAFF	TGTGCCAGCAGCTTATTACCCGTGGGCATGAACACTGAAGCTTTCTTT	-	TRBV7-8	TRBJ1-1	once
CASRKGWEDTIYF	TGTGCCAGCAGGAAGGGGTGGGAAGACACCATATATTTT	-	TRBV28	TRBJ1-3	-
CASGLETTISPLHF	TGTGCTAGTGGCCTAGAAACTACAATTTCACCCCTCCACTTT	-	TRBV12-5	TRBJ1-6	-
CASSYTSGGRTQYF	TGTGCCAGCAGCTATACCTCAGGGGGCCGAACGCAGTATTTT	TRBD1	TRBV28	TRBJ2-3	-